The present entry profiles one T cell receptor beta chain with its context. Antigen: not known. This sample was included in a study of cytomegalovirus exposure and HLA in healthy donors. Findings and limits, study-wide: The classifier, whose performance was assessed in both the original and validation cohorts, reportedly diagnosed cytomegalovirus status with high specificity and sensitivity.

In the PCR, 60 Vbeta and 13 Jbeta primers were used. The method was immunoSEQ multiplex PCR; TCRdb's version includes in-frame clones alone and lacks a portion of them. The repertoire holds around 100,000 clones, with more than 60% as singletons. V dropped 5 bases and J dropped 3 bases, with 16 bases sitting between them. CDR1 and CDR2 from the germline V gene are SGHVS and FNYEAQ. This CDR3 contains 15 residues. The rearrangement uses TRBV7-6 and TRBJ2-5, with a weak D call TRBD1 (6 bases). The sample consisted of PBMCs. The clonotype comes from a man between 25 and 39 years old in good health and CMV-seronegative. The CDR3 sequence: CASSLTGTGKETQYF. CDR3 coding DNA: TGTGCCAGCAGCCTCACAGGGACGGGAAAAGAGACCCAGTACTTC.